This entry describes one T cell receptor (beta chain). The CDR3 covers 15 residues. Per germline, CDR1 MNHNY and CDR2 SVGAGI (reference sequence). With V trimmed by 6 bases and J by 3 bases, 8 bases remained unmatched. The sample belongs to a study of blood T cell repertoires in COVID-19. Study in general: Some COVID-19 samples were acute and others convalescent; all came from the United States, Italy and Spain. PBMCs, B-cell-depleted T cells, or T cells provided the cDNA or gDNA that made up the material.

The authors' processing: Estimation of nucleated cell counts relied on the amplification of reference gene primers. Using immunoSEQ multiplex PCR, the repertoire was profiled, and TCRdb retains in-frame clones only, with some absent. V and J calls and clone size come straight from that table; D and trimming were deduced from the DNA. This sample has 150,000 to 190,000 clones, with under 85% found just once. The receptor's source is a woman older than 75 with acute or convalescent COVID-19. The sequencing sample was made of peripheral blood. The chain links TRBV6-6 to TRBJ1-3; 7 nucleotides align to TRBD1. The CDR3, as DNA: TGTGCCAGCAGCCCTAGGGACAGCATTGGAAACACCATATATTTT. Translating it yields CASSPRDSIGNTIYF.